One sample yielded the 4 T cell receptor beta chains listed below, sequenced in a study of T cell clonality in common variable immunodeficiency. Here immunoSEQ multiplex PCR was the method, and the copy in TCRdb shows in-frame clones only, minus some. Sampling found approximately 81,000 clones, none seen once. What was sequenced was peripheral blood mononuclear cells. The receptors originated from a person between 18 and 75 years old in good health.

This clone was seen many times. This chain's CDR3 is CASGGTSELAGELFF. The covered CDR3 bases are TGCGCCAGCGGCGGGACTAGTGAACTCGCCGGGGAG. V and J are TRBV10-1 and TRBJ2-2; TRBD2 aligns across 8 bases. The CDR3 end lies 3 residues beyond the end of the read and is filled in from the germline J gene. The CDR3 spans 15 residues. V was clipped by 8 bases and J by 6 bases; unmatched bases: 11. The germline gives CDR1 WNHNN, CDR2 SYGVQD (reference sequence).

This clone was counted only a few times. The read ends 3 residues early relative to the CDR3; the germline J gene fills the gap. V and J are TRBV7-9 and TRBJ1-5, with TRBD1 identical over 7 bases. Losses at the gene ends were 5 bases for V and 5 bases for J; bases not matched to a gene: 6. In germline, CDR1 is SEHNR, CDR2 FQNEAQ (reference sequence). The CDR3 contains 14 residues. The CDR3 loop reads CASSQQGFHQPQHF. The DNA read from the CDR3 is TGTGCCAGCAGCCAACAGGGGTTTCATCAGCCC.

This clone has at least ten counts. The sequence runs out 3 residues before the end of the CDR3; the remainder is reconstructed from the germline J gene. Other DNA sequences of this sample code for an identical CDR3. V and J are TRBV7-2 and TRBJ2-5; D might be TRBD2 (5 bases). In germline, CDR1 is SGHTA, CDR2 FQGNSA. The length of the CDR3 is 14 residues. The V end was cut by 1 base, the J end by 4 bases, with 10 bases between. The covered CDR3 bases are TGTGCCAGCAGCTTAGGGCTAGCTGGAGAGACC. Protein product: CASSLGLAGET. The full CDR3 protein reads CASSLGLAGETQYF.

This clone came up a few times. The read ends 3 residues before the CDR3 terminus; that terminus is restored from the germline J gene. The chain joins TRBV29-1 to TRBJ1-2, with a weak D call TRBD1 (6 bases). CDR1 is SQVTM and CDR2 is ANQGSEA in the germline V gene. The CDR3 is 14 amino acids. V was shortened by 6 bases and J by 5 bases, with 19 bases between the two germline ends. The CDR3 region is CSVGGGGGQYGYTF. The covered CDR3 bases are TGCAGCGTCGGGGGGGGCGGGGGGCAATATGGC.